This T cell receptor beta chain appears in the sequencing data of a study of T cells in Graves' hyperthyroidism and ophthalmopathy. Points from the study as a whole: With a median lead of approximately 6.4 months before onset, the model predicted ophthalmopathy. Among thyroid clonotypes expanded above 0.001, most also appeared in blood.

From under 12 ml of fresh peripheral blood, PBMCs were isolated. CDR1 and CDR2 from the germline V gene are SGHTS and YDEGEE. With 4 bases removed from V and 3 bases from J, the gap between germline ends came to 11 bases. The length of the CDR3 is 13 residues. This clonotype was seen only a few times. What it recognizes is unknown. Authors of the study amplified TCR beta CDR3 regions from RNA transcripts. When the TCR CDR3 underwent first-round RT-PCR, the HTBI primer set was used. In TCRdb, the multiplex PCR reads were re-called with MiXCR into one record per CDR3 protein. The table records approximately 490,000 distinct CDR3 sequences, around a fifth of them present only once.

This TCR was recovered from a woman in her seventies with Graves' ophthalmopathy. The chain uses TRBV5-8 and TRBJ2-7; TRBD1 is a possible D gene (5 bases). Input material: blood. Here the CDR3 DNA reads TGTGCCAGCAGCCCTGACAGATACTACGAGCAGTACTTC. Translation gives CASSPDRYYEQYF.